The 28 T cell receptor beta chains below were found in one sample sequenced in a study of cytomegalovirus exposure and HLA in healthy donors. In the PCR, 60 Vbeta and 13 Jbeta primers were used. Sequenced by immunoSEQ multiplex PCR; TCRdb stores in-frame clones only, minus some. Recorded for this sample: tens of thousands of clones. Sequenced input: PBMCs. The receptors originated from a woman in her twenties or thirties in good health and CMV-seropositive.

The J gene is TRBJ2-1, the V gene TRBV4-1, with D perhaps TRBD2 (6 bases). There are 15 residues in the CDR3. Per the germline V gene, CDR1 is MGHRA and CDR2 is YSYEKL. Trimming shortened V by 4 bases and J by 0 bases, and 10 bases separated the two germline ends. The chain's CDR3 is CASSLSGSSYNEQFF. The CDR3 DNA follows: TGCGCCAGCAGCCTTAGCGGCAGCTCCTACAATGAGCAGTTCTTC.

The chain carries TRBV4-2 and TRBJ2-1; 7 bases are a match to TRBD2. The length of the CDR3 is 13 residues. Germline V gene data show CDR1 as LGHNA and CDR2 as YNFKEQ. After removal of 4 bases from V and 8 bases from J, the junction contained 5 bases not matched to a gene. CDR3 sequence: CASSPHGRDEQFF. In DNA, the CDR3 is TGTGCCAGCAGCCCCCATGGGAGGGATGAGCAGTTCTTC.

The V and J genes are TRBV4-1 and TRBJ2-1; possibly TRBD2 for D (6 bases). CDR3 size: 15 residues. Germline values: CDR1 MGHRA, CDR2 YSYEKL. Trimming shortened V by 0 bases and J by 7 bases, and 13 bases separated the two germline ends. CDR3 bases: TGCGCCAGCAGCCAAGATGGGGAGGCCTTAAATGAGCAGTTCTTC. Protein: CASSQDGEALNEQFF.

The V call is TRBV4-1, the J call TRBJ2-7; D ambiguous. The V end lost 4 bases, the J end lost 1 base, and 11 bases lay between the germline ends. CDR1 is MGHRA and CDR2 is YSYEKL in the germline V gene. The CDR3 runs to 14 residues. The CDR3 loop is CASSPGVSSYEQYF. CDR3 DNA sequence: TGCGCCAGCAGCCCTGGAGTCAGTTCCTACGAGCAGTACTTC.

The chain links TRBV6-1 to TRBJ1-4, with 9 bases identical to TRBD1. Germline V gives CDR1 MNHNS, CDR2 SASEGT. The junction had 1 base not matched to a gene; V was cut back by 4 bases and J by 7 bases. The CDR3 loop spans 13 amino acids. The CDR3, as DNA: TGTGCCAGCAGTGGGGACAGGGTTGAAAAACTGTTTTTT. This encodes CASSGDRVEKLFF.

V is TRBV2 and J is TRBJ1-6, with 11 bases matching TRBD1. The trim removed 4 bases at V and 8 bases at J, leaving 1 base unmatched. Germline V gene lookup returns CDR1 SNHLY and CDR2 FYNNEI. The CDR3 is made up of 14 amino acids. The CDR3 nucleotides are TGTGCCAGCAGTGTGGACAGGGGGCATTCACCCCTCCACTTT. It encodes CASSVDRGHSPLHF. The whole variable domain, filled in from reference TRBV2 and TRBJ1-6, reads EPEVTQTPSHQVTQMGQEVILRCVPISNHLYFYWYRQILGQKVEFLVSFYNNEISEKSEIFDDQFSVERPDGSNFTLKIRSTKLEDSAMYFCASSVDRGHSPLHFGNGTRLTVT.

This chain uses TRBV19 with TRBJ2-7, with TRBD1 as a possible D gene (5 bases). Germline V gene lookup returns CDR1 LNHDA and CDR2 SQIVND (reference sequence). Trimming took off 5 bases at V and 2 bases at J, with 10 bases between the two ends. The CDR3 is made up of 13 amino acids. The CDR3: CASSAGQTYEQYF. The CDR3 DNA is TGTGCCAGTAGTGCCGGACAAACCTACGAGCAGTACTTC.

The chain carries TRBV5-1 and TRBJ2-3, with D uncertain. CDR3 size: 14 residues. V lost 0 bases, J lost 2 bases, and 7 bases lay in between. The V gene's germline CDR1 is SGHRS and CDR2 YFSETQ. CDR3 amino acids: CASSLAEITDTQYF. CDR3 DNA: TGCGCCAGCAGCTTGGCAGAAATCACAGATACGCAGTATTTT.

The chain recombines TRBV15 with TRBJ1-1; tentatively, D is TRBD1 (6 bases). CDR1 and CDR2 from the germline V gene are LNHNV and YYDKDF (reference sequence). The CDR3 covers 13 residues. V was clipped by 5 bases and J by 7 bases, with 14 bases between them. CDR3 residues: CATSEHRTVEAFF. In DNA form, the CDR3 reads TGTGCCACCAGCGAACATCGGACAGTTGAAGCTTTCTTT.

The chain has TRBV5-1 and TRBJ1-1, with TRBD1 as a possible D gene (6 bases). The CDR3 runs 12 residues. V was cut by 2 bases and J by 6 bases, with 8 bases left in between. The germline V gene has CDR1 SGHRS and CDR2 YFSETQ. CDR3 amino acids: CASSFGQSEAFF. CDR3 in DNA: TGCGCCAGCAGCTTCGGACAGTCTGAAGCTTTCTTT. The entire variable domain, with the rest obtained from reference TRBV5-1 and TRBJ1-1, is as follows: KAGVTQTPRYLIKTRGQQVTLSCSPISGHRSVSWYQQTPGQGLQFLFEYFSETQRNKGNFPGRFSGRQFSNSRSEMNVSTLELGDSALYLCASSFGQSEAFFGQGTRLTVV.

The chain joins TRBV10-2 to TRBJ1-4, with TRBD1 as a possible D gene (6 bases). The ends were cut back, 3 bases at V and 8 bases at J, with 16 bases in the middle. The germline gives CDR1 WSHSY, CDR2 SAAADI. This CDR3 contains 15 residues. The CDR3 reads CASSDDGQLREKLFF. The CDR3 nucleotides are TGCGCCAGCAGTGATGACGGACAGTTGAGGGAAAAACTGTTTTTT.

The rearrangement joins TRBV6-5 to TRBJ2-7; D possibly corresponds to TRBD1 (5 bases). V was shortened by 4 bases and J by 3 bases, with 10 bases between the two germline ends. CDR1 is MNHEY and CDR2 is SVGAGI in the germline V gene. The CDR3 consists of 13 residues. The CDR3 region has the DNA TGTGCCAGCAGTTCCGACAGAGACTACGAGCAGTACTTC. It yields the protein CASSSDRDYEQYF.

V and J are TRBV7-9 and TRBJ2-6, with a possible D match to TRBD2 (6 bases). The V gene lost 7 bases and the J gene lost 0 bases, with 22 bases spanning the gap. This CDR3 region has 19 residues. Germline V gene lookup returns CDR1 SEHNR and CDR2 FQNEAQ (reference sequence). The CDR3 sequence is CASKRSRGLTPSGANVLTF. In DNA form, the CDR3 reads TGTGCCAGCAAGCGATCGAGGGGACTGACCCCCTCTGGGGCCAACGTCCTGACTTTC. The full variable domain, with the rest looked up from reference TRBV7-9 and TRBJ2-6, is DTGVSQNPRHKITKRGQNVTFRCDPISEHNRLYWYRQTLGQGPEFLTYFQNEAQLEKSRLLSDRFSAERPKGSFSTLEIQRTEQGDSAMYLCASKRSRGLTPSGANVLTFGAGSRLTVL.

The chain uses TRBV4-1 and TRBJ1-5; 7 positions agree with TRBD1. Germline V gene lookup returns CDR1 MGHRA and CDR2 YSYEKL. Germline trimming cut 4 bases from V and 5 bases from J; bases unmatched to any gene: 23. The CDR3 extends over 20 amino acids. CDR3 amino acids: CASSRSGGPGPTGRDQPQHF. The CDR3, as DNA: TGCGCCAGCAGCCGAAGTGGGGGGCCGGGGCCGACAGGGAGAGATCAGCCCCAGCATTTT.

The genes are TRBV29-1 and TRBJ2-1; 7 bases match TRBD2. The CDR3 is made up of 13 amino acids. Germline CDR1 SQVTM, CDR2 ANQGSEA. J was trimmed by 7 bases and V by 3 bases; bases with no gene match: 6. CDR3 protein: CSVEAGARNEQFF. In DNA, the CDR3 is TGCAGCGTTGAGGCGGGAGCGCGGAATGAGCAGTTCTTC.

J is TRBJ1-2 and V is TRBV11-2; TRBD1 aligns across 8 bases. Germline CDR1 is SGHAT and CDR2 is FQNNGV. This CDR3 has 15 amino acids. V gave up 1 base and J gave up 4 bases; unmatched junction bases: 5. The CDR3 is CASSLGQGQSYGYTF. In nucleotides, the CDR3 is TGTGCCAGCAGCTTAGGACAGGGGCAATCCTATGGCTACACCTTC.

The chain combines TRBV5-4 with TRBJ1-1; 12 nucleotides align to TRBD1. CDR1 is SGHNT, CDR2 YYREEE, per germline (reference sequence). The CDR3 length is 15 residues. The V gene end was trimmed by 0 bases and the J gene end by 7 bases; junction bases not matched to a gene: 4. CDR3 sequence (DNA): TGTGCCAGCAGCTTGGTGGGACAGGGGGCGGGTGAAGCTTTCTTT. Translation: CASSLVGQGAGEAFF.

The rearrangement uses TRBV6-5 and TRBJ1-2; D unresolved. The germline CDR1 and CDR2 sequences are MNHEY and SVGAGI. V lost 5 bases and J lost 2, with 15 bases in between. There are 15 residues in the CDR3. CDR3 sequence reads: CASSPTPFLNYGYTF. The CDR3 DNA is TGTGCCAGCAGTCCCACCCCTTTTCTAAACTATGGCTACACCTTC.

The chain carries TRBV4-1 and TRBJ2-2; 7 bases match TRBD2. From germline, CDR1 is MGHRA and CDR2 YSYEKL. Trimming at V came to 5 bases and at J to 7 bases, leaving 13 bases not matched to a gene. The CDR3 extends over 16 amino acids. This chain's CDR3 is CASSNGVGLVNGELFF. For the CDR3, the DNA is TGCGCCAGCAGCAACGGAGTCGGACTAGTAAACGGGGAGCTGTTTTTT.

The V and J genes are TRBV14 and TRBJ1-6; no reliable D call. The V gene's germline CDR1 is SGHDN and CDR2 FVKESK. The CDR3 runs 15 residues. The germline V and J ends were trimmed by 4 bases and 2 bases, with 9 bases remaining between them. CDR3 sequence (DNA): TGTGCCAGCAGCCCACTAGGTGCCTATAATTCACCCCTCCACTTT. As protein: CASSPLGAYNSPLHF.

V and J are TRBV30 and TRBJ1-3; no clear D. Per the germline V gene, CDR1 is GTSNPN and CDR2 is SVGIG (reference sequence). The CDR3 has 15 amino acids. V shed 2 bases and J shed 2 bases, with 13 bases lying between them. CDR3 sequence: CAWSSGLLAGNTIYF. The CDR3, as DNA: TGTGCCTGGAGTTCCGGACTCCTCGCTGGAAACACCATATATTTT.

The V gene is TRBV6-5, the J gene TRBJ1-1, with D possibly being TRBD1 (6 bases). Germline-derived CDR1 and CDR2 are MNHEY and SVGAGI. The length of the CDR3 is 15 residues. V was clipped by 3 bases and J by 6 bases, with 17 bases between them. The CDR3 sequence is CASSYRNRAPSEAFF. The CDR3 DNA reads as TGTGCCAGCAGTTATCGTAACAGGGCTCCCTCTGAAGCTTTCTTT.

This chain links TRBV4-1 with TRBJ2-1; tentatively, D is TRBD2 (5 bases). The V gene lost 5 bases and the J gene lost 6 bases, with 20 bases spanning the gap. The CDR3 loop spans 16 amino acids. The germline CDR1 and CDR2 sequences are MGHRA and YSYEKL. The CDR3 reads CASSSEMSGASNEQFF. In DNA form, the CDR3 reads TGCGCCAGCAGCTCGGAGATGAGCGGTGCCTCCAATGAGCAGTTCTTC.

The genes are TRBV9 and TRBJ2-1; tentatively, D is TRBD2 (5 bases). The CDR3 extends over 15 amino acids. Trimming shortened V by 0 bases and J by 6 bases, and 13 bases separated the two germline ends. Per the germline V gene, CDR1 is SGDLS and CDR2 is YYNGEE. The CDR3 protein is CASSVGSSRGNEQFF. The CDR3 bases are TGTGCCAGCAGCGTAGGTAGTTCCCGGGGCAATGAGCAGTTCTTC.

The rearrangement joins TRBV4-1 to TRBJ2-7, with 13 bases fitting TRBD2. V gave up 0 bases and J gave up 4 bases; unmatched junction bases: 3. The germline gives CDR1 MGHRA, CDR2 YSYEKL. CDR3 length: 16 amino acids. The CDR3 DNA reads TGCGCCAGCAGCCAAGAGGGGGGACTAGCGGGATACGAGCAGTACTTC. It specifies CASSQEGGLAGYEQYF.

The chain combines TRBV12-5 with TRBJ2-1, with TRBD2 as a possible D gene (6 bases). CDR1 and CDR2 (germline): LGHNT, FRNRAP. The CDR3 covers 15 residues. V lost 3 bases to trimming and J lost 9 bases, with 18 bases between them. The CDR3 DNA sequence: TGTGCTAGTGGTTTCCCCCCCCGGAGGGCTAGTGAGCAGTTCTTC. Its protein product is CASGFPPRRASEQFF.

Here the CDR3 reads CASSPLGSSYNEQFF. In nucleotides, the CDR3 is TGCGCCAGCAGCCCCCTGGGGAGCTCCTACAATGAGCAGTTCTTC. J is TRBJ2-1 and V is TRBV4-1, with D perhaps TRBD2 (5 bases). CDR3 length equals 15 residues. Germline assignment: CDR1 MGHRA and CDR2 YSYEKL. Trimming removed 4 bases at V and 0 bases at J, with 10 bases between.

The CDR3: CSVDNSGGYEQYF. CDR3 in DNA: TGCAGCGTTGATAACAGTGGAGGCTACGAGCAGTACTTC. V usage is TRBV29-1 and J usage is TRBJ2-7; tentatively, D is TRBD2 (5 bases). This CDR3 is built from 13 residues. V was trimmed by 3 bases and J by 3 bases, leaving 12 bases between them. Germline loops: CDR1 SQVTM, CDR2 ANQGSEA.